Described below is a single TCR beta chain sequence and its context. This clone has only a few counts. Its antigen has not been determined. Base qualities are not provided; no much larger clone lies one nucleotide away. This record comes from a study of shared clonotypes between healthy human individuals (TCRdb year 2020). At the level of the whole study: Three men and two women, aged 18 to 49 years, made up the cohort. Per donor, three plates each were used for CD4 naive and CD4 memory, two for CD8 naive, and one for CD8 memory. To estimate repertoire size and how much clonotypes are shared between individuals, the study performed deep sequencing of blood TCR repertoires from a handful of healthy adults. Different laboratories and diverse techniques were used to prepare libraries and sequence TCR repertoires, to increase sequencing depth and limit assay-specific biases. Per donor, leukapheresis produced somewhere between about 0.94 and 9.5 billion PBMCs.

Results and caveats for the whole study, not just this receptor: About 4.5% of naive CD4, 3% to 3.5% of naive CD8, around 2.3% of memory CD4, and about 0.4% of memory CD8 clonotypes were shared across a few donors. Compared with non-shared clonotypes, the clonotypes found in all four sorted-subset donors had higher generation probabilities. Sampling was restricted to blood, and TCR repertoires in tissue are likely to differ from TCR repertoires in blood. Naive subsets generally had larger estimated clonotype richness than memory subsets did. Even with the large sequencing depth, rarefaction of the sorted-subset datasets indicated that sequencing was incomplete. Pairwise subsampling led to the expectation that sequencing depth would affect the degree of clonotype sharing among donors. Because the study included a small number of donors, the genetic and exposure-history diversity represented was limited.

Donors were healthy HIV-negative adults with no recently reported acute infections or vaccinations. Only Caucasian adults living in Nashville, Tennessee, USA were represented among the donors. Magnetic negative selection was used to enrich CD4+ T cells, after which naive cells were positively selected on CD45RA and the negative fraction became the memory subset. Blood was collected by leukapheresis, and PBMCs were isolated by Ficoll-Histopaque density gradient centrifugation and then cryopreserved in liquid nitrogen vapor phase. Analytical flow cytometry was used to check the purity and quantity of each magnetically sorted T cell population. From each sorted fraction, genomic DNA was isolated and quantified by UV absorbance on a Nanodrop 2000c. Using the deep immunoSEQ assay, TCR CDR3 regions were amplified from genomic DNA by multiplex PCR. For each cell subset, the extracted genomic DNA was distributed evenly across all wells of several immunoSEQ 96-well plates, and each plate served as one replicate. Each replicate PCR for sorted subsets received about 180 ng genomic DNA, equal to about 30,000 T cell genomes. Purified libraries were measured with a Qubit 3.0 fluorometer, size-checked on a Bioanalyzer 2100, and measured again with the KAPA Library Quantification kit. Each immunoSEQ 96-well plate was sequenced on its own single-read 150-cycle Illumina NextSeq 550 flow cell. Per the original workflow: Because the immunoSEQ output included only junctional sequences and no quality scores, the filtering could not be the same as the filtering used for full-length reads. To assign V/J genes and CDR3, sequences were annotated against IMGT germline references using PyIR, a Python wrapper for IgBLAST v1.9. Any read was removed if the V/J assignment was weak (E-value above 1e-6), the CDR3 was missing, or the read contained stop codons, out-of-frame junctions, or ambiguous translated residues. V3J clonotypes were defined as sequences sharing an identical inferred V gene, J gene, and CDR3 amino acid sequence. To compute the percentage overlap between repertoires, the number of shared unique clonotypes was divided by the size of the smaller repertoire. RTK rarefaction, the Chao1 estimator, and Recon v2.1 estimates of unobserved clonotypes were used to assess repertoire richness. Generation probabilities were computed with OLGA for all TCRbeta clonotypes obtained by the gDNA method from four donors. TCRdb holds this immuneACCESS table with in-frame rearrangements only. Some clones are missing; in checked studies, unresolved V genes explain under half, and the rest has no known cause. Clone size and V and J calls were adopted from that table, with D and trimming inferred from the DNA. This sample lists about a million clones; 75% were detected once. The leading ten clones occupy around 1.5% of the sample.

The sample was memory CD4+ T cells sorted from blood. The sample's cell subset or site label, in plain terms: CD45RA-negative fraction. The clonotype originates from a young man in good health.

The DNA reads as follows: TGTGCCATCCAGGAGGGAAGGTACTATGGCTACACCTTC. This yields the protein CAIQEGRYYGYTF. The sequence joins TRBV10-3 to TRBJ1-2, with the D gene call left open. Deletion took 8 bases off V and 3 bases off J, with a span of 13 bases between the germline ends. Counted from cysteine to phenylalanine, this CDR3 has 13 amino acids. The DNA shown is the 39-base CDR3, in frame from base 1. CDR1 and CDR2 were assigned from the germline V gene as ENHRY and SYGVKD.